This T cell receptor (beta chain) derives from a study of glioma-infiltrating T cells after dendritic cell vaccination. As for the study in general: Patients had newly diagnosed or recurrent glioblastoma and received dendritic cell vaccines.

Patients had residual fresh-frozen tumor tissue and more than two years of survival data. V dropped 4 bases and J dropped 5 bases, with 20 bases sitting between them. CDR3 size: 16 residues. The germline V gene has CDR1 SGHDN and CDR2 FVKESK. Amplification used 60 V beta primers and 13 J beta primers. Here immunoSEQ multiplex PCR was the method, and the copy in TCRdb shows in-frame clones only, minus some. Of tens of thousands of clones in the sample, over 75% are singletons; the top ten hold 2.1%. Material: blood, obtained before dendritic cell vaccination. This clonotype was obtained from a human donor with glioblastoma. The rearrangement joins TRBV14 to TRBJ2-5, with D possibly being TRBD2 (6 bases). Here the CDR3 DNA reads TGTGCCAGCAGCCCAGGTGGATGGAGGGCCGGGGAGACCCAGTACTTC. Its protein is CASSPGGWRAGETQYF. The whole variable domain, filled in from reference TRBV14 and TRBJ2-5, reads EAGVTQFPSHSVIEKGQTVTLRCDPISGHDNLYWYRRVMGKEIKFLLHFVKESKQDESGMPNNRFLAERTGGTYSTLKVQPAELEDSGVYFCASSPGGWRAGETQYFGPGTRLLVL.